This T cell receptor beta chain is drawn from a study of OX40 agonist ivuxolimab in advanced cancers. Looking at the study overall: Each dose-escalation patient presented with hepatocellular carcinoma, melanoma, renal cell or head and neck cancer.

CDR3 length equals 16 residues. The V and J ends lost 4 bases and 5 bases, in that order; junction bases with no gene match: 5. Germline V CDR1 and CDR2: MNHNS, SASEGT. Any history of autoimmune disease or systemic immunosuppression disqualified patients. The investigators sampled blood at baseline, at cycle 4 day 1, and at cycle 7 day 1. TCRdb's table, derived via immunoSEQ multiplex PCR, lists solely in-frame clones and lacks some. The data contain 78,000 or so clones, around 84% of them seen just once; the ten biggest clones take up 15% to 20%. The receptor's source is an adult with an advanced solid tumor such as melanoma, head and neck, liver or kidney cancer. This rearrangement joins TRBV6-1 to TRBJ2-5; 15 nucleotides align to TRBD2. Sequencing used CD4+ or CD8+ T cells sorted from blood, obtained in a trial of the OX40 agonist ivuxolimab. The CDR3 bases are TGTGCCAGCAGTGTCGGACTAGCGGGAGGGCGGGAGACCCAGTACTTC. It translates to CASSVGLAGGRETQYF.